These 8 T cell receptor beta chains originate from one sample sequenced in a study of T cells in Graves' hyperthyroidism and ophthalmopathy (dated by TCRdb to between 2018 and 2021). Libraries were prepared through multiplex PCR. Data came from an Illumina HiSeq 2000. The TCR beta CDR3 regions were amplified from RNA transcripts. The TCR CDR3 was subjected to a first round of RT-PCR using the HTBI primer set and the Qiagen OneStep RT-PCR kit. Using fastp at Q25 and MiXCR, TCRdb reprocessed the public reads and kept productive beta chains. Each entry is one CDR3 protein sequence, shown with its most common DNA and genes. In this sample the table shows more than 300,000 distinct CDR3 sequences, about 15% of which occur a single time. Clones ranked in the top ten supply approximately 35% of the sample. The sample comprised blood. The source of these receptors is a woman under 40 with Graves' hyperthyroidism that later progressed to Graves' ophthalmopathy.

This clonotype has more than one count but fewer than ten. The rearrangement uses TRBV6-1 and TRBJ1-2; D call uncertain. Per the germline V gene, CDR1 is MNHNS and CDR2 is SASEGT. The ends were cut back, 6 bases at V and 10 bases at J, with 18 bases in the middle. The CDR3 covers 13 residues. The CDR3, as DNA: TGTGCCAGCAGCGCTGAAGGCTTTCAAGCCTACACCTTC. Protein: CASSAEGFQAYTF.

This chain links TRBV18 with TRBJ2-7; 8 bases are shared with TRBD1. The ends lost 5 bases at V and 3 bases at J; junction bases unmatched: 9. Germline values: CDR1 KGHSH, CDR2 LQKENI. The CDR3 totals 15 residues. CDR3 protein: CASSAGGQGYYEQYF. CDR3 nucleotide sequence: TGTGCCAGCTCAGCCGGTGGACAGGGTTACTACGAGCAGTACTTC.

In its sample, this clonotype was seen a few times. The gene calls are TRBV7-3 and TRBJ2-1; D unresolved. CDR3 size: 23 residues. The germline gives CDR1 SGHTA, CDR2 FQGTGA. V was cut by 3 bases and J by 6 bases, with 39 bases left in between. CDR3 nucleotides: TGTGCCAGCAGCTTCATAACAGTGGCGAAGGGTAGTTCATGCAGTGAGGCGGTCAATGAGCAGTTCTTC. Its translation is CASSFITVAKGSSCSEAVNEQFF.

This chain joins TRBV28 and TRBJ2-1; 9 nucleotides match TRBD1. This CDR3 spans 14 amino acids. Germline CDR1 and CDR2: MDHEN and SYDVKM. With 4 bases clipped from V and 8 bases from J, the junction kept 6 bases outside the gene matches. Here the CDR3 reads CASSWGTGFYEQFF. In DNA form, the CDR3 reads TGTGCCAGCAGTTGGGGGACAGGGTTTTATGAGCAGTTCTTC.

This clonotype was recorded at least ten times. This sequence joins TRBV11-1 and TRBJ1-6; D is unclear. The CDR3 is made up of 13 amino acids. Trimming removed 4 bases at V and 8 bases at J, with 9 bases between. Germline CDR1 reads SGHAT; CDR2 reads FQDESV (reference sequence). The CDR3 protein is CASSSGPHSPLHF. CDR3 DNA sequence: TGTGCCAGCAGCTCGGGCCCCCATTCACCCCTCCACTTT.

This clonotype was seen many times. The genes are TRBV27 and TRBJ1-1; D not resolved. The germline gives CDR1 MNHEY, CDR2 SMNVEV (reference sequence). Trimming left V 1 base short and J 1 base short, with 16 bases between. CDR3 length: 17 amino acids. The CDR3 loop reads CASSLLGPEGANTEAFF. CDR3 DNA: TGTGCCAGCAGTTTATTAGGCCCGGAGGGAGCGAACACTGAAGCTTTCTTT.

This clonotype was seen a handful of times. The CDR3 bases are TGCAGCGTTGAGGTCGGGACAGGGGCCAACGTCCTGACTTTC. Translating gives CSVEVGTGANVLTF. The rearrangement links TRBV29-1 to TRBJ2-6; tentative D call: TRBD1 (6 bases). The germline gives CDR1 SQVTM, CDR2 ANQGSEA. The V gene lost 3 bases and the J gene lost 4 bases, with 10 bases spanning the gap. The CDR3 contains 14 residues. Variable domain in full (rest from reference TRBV29-1 and TRBJ2-6): SAVISQKPSRDICQRGTSLTIQCQVDSQVTMMFWYRQQPGQSLTLIATANQGSEATYESGFVIDKFPISRPNLTFSTLTVSNMSPEDSSIYLCSVEVGTGANVLTFGAGSRLTVL.

In this sample, this clonotype turned up a few times. The rearrangement uses TRBV5-5 and TRBJ1-5, with D maybe TRBD1 (5 bases). Trimming removed 4 bases at V and 6 bases at J, with 14 bases between. Looked up from germline, CDR1 is SGHKS and CDR2 is YYEKEE (reference sequence). The CDR3 spans 14 residues. The CDR3 nucleotides read TGTGCCAGCAGCGTAGTGGGGGACGGTCAGCCCCAGCATTTT. Its protein is CASSVVGDGQPQHF.